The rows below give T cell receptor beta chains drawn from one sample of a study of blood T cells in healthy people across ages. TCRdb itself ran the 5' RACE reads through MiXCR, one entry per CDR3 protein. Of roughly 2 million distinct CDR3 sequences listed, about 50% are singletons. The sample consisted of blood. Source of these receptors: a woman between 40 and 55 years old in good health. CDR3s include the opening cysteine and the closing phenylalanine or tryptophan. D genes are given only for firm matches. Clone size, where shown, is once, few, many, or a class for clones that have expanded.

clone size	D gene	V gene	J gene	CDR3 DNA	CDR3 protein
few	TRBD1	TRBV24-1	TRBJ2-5	TGTGCCACCAGGGGGACAGGGGAAGAGACCCAGTACTTC	CATRGTGEETQYF
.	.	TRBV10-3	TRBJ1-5	TGTGCCATCAGAAGGACAGGCAATCAGCCCCAGCATTTT	CAIRRTGNQPQHF
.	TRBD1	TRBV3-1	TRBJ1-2	TGTGCCAGCAGCCTTAACAGGGGTCTGGAAGGCTACACCTTC	CASSLNRGLEGYTF
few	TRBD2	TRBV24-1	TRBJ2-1	TGTGCCACCAGTGAGCCCCGGGGGGATTACAATGAGCAGTTCTTC	CATSEPRGDYNEQFF
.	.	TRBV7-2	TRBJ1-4	TGTGCCAGCAGCCTGGCCCGGGATGCAGAAAAACTGTTTTTT	CASSLARDAEKLFF
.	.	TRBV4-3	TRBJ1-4	TGCGCCAGCAGCCAGGGGAGTTGGCCCAATGAAAAACTGTTTTTT	CASSQGSWPNEKLFF
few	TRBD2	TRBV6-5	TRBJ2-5	TGTGCCAGCAGGACTAGCGAAAAGACCCAGTACTTC	CASRTSEKTQYF
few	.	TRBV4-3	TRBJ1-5	TGCGCCAGCAGCCAAGAAGGAGACGTGGGCAATCAGCCCCAGCATTTT	CASSQEGDVGNQPQHF
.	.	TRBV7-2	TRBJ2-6	TGTGCCAGCAGGAAAACAGGGTACTCTGGGGCCAACGTCCTGACTTTC	CASRKTGYSGANVLTF
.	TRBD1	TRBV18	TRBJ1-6	TGTGCCAGCTCACTTATGGTACAGGGGCAAAATTCACCCCTCCACTTT	CASSLMVQGQNSPLHF
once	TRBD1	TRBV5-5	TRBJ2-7	TGTGCCAGCAGCGCCGGGACAATGGGGACAGGGCAGTACTTC	CASSAGTMGTGQYF
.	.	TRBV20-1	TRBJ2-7	TGCAGTGCTAGAGGCGAGGGCGGAGGCGCCTACGAGCAGTACTTC	CSARGEGGGAYEQYF
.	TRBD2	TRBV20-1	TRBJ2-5	TGCAGTCCAACCCGAAGGACTAGTTTTGAGACCCAGTACTTC	CSPTRRTSFETQYF
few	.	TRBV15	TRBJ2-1	TGTGCCACCAGCACCTGGGACCGCCGGAGCAACAATGAGCAGTTCTTC	CATSTWDRRSNNEQFF
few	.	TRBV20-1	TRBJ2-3	TGCAGTGCTAGACGGACAAGCAGAGATACGCAGTATTTT	CSARRTSRDTQYF
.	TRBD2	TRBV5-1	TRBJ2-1	TGCGCCAGCAGCTTGACTAGCGGGTCTAACAATGAGCAGTTCTTC	CASSLTSGSNNEQFF
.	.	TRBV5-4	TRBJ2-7	TGTGCCAGCAGCCTTCATCCGCCCTACGAGCAGTACTTC	CASSLHPPYEQYF
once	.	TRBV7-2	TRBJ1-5	TGTGCCAGCAGCTACGACAGGACTAATCAGCCCCAGCATTTT	CASSYDRTNQPQHF
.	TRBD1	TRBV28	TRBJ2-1	TGTGCCAGCAGACCGCCCGGGACAGGGTGGTACGAGCAGTTCTTC	CASRPPGTGWYEQFF
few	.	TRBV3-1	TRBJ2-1	TGTGCCAGCAGTTACAGATCGGGACTCAGAGCGTCATACAATGAGCAGTTCTTC	CASSYRSGLRASYNEQFF
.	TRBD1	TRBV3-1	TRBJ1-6	TGTGCCAGCAGCCAAGCCTGGACAGGGGGTAGGAATTCACCCCTCCACTTT	CASSQAWTGGRNSPLHF
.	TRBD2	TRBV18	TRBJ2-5	TGTGCCAGCTCACCATATGGGACTAGCGGGGCCATTGAGACCCAGTACTTC	CASSPYGTSGAIETQYF
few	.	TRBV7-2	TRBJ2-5	TGTGCCAGCAGCTTAGTCCCCCCCTCAGCAGGAGAGACCCAGTACTTC	CASSLVPPSAGETQYF
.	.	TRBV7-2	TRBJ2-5	TGTGCCAGCAGCTACGACAGGCGGCAAGAGACCCAGTACTTC	CASSYDRRQETQYF
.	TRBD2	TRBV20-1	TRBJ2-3	TGCAGTGCTAGAGCGACTAGCGGGGGAAGCACAGATACGCAGTATTTT	CSARATSGGSTDTQYF
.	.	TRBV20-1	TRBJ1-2	TGCAGTGCTAGAAGGACAATTAGTTATGGCTACACCTTC	CSARRTISYGYTF
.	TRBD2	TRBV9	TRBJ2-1	TGTGCCAGCAGCGGCACGGGAGGAGAGCAGTTCTTC	CASSGTGGEQFF
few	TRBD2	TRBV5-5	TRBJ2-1	TGTGCCAGCATCCTTGGCACTAGCGGGGGGCGTCAGTTCTTC	CASILGTSGGRQFF
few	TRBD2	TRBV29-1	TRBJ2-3	TGCAGCGTTGAAAGTGGGGGGGGGATTATCGAGACGCAGTATTTT	CSVESGGGIIETQYF
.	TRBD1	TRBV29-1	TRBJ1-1	TGCAGCGTTGTAAGTACCGGGACAGGGGACACTGAAGCTTTCTTT	CSVVSTGTGDTEAFF
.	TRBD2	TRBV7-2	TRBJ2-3	TGTGCCAGCAGCCTTACTAGCGGGGGGGTCACAGATACGCAGTATTTT	CASSLTSGGVTDTQYF
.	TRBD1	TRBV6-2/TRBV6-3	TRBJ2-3	TGTGCCAGCAGTCGGCGGACAGGAACTAGCACAGATACGCAGTATTTT	CASSRRTGTSTDTQYF
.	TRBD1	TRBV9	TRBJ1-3	TGTGCCAGCAGCGTTCCCCGGGACAGGGGTGACTCAAACACCATATATTTT	CASSVPRDRGDSNTIYF
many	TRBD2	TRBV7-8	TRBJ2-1	TGTGCCAGCAACCCTTGGGGGGGGTATGAGCAGTTCTTC	CASNPWGGYEQFF
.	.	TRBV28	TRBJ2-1	TGTGCCAGCAGTCCCGGGGTTACGGGTGAGCAGTTCTTC	CASSPGVTGEQFF
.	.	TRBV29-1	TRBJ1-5	TGCAGCGTTGAAGAAACAGGGAATCAGCCCCAGCATTTT	CSVEETGNQPQHF
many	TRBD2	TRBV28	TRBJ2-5	TGTGCCAGCAGCCAGCGGGGGACCCAGTACTTC	CASSQRGTQYF
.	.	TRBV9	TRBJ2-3	TGTGCCAGCAGCGTACAGTGGTGGGGTGGAACAGATACGCAGTATTTT	CASSVQWWGGTDTQYF
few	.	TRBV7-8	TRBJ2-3	TGTGCCAGCAGCCCCCCTTTCGGGCGGGACACAGATACGCAGTATTTT	CASSPPFGRDTDTQYF
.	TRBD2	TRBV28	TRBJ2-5	TGTGCCAGCAGGTCGACTAGCGGGGGGGGGACCCAGTACTTC	CASRSTSGGGTQYF
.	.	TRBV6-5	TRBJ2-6	TGTGCCACCTGGTCGAAGTTCTCTGGGGCCAACGTCCTGACTTTC	CATWSKFSGANVLTF
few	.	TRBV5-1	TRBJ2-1	TGCGCCAGCAGCTTGGCACGCGTTCTGTACAATGAGCAGTTCTTC	CASSLARVLYNEQFF
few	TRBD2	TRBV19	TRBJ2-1	TGTGCCAGTAGTATAGGCGGGGGGCCCCTCAATGAGCAGTTCTTC	CASSIGGGPLNEQFF
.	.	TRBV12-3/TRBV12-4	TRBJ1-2	TGTGCCAGCAGTCCACAAGCCGGGCATGGCTACACCTTC	CASSPQAGHGYTF
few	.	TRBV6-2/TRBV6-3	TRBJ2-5	TGTGCCAGCAGTTCGTGGCAAGAGACCCAGTACTTC	CASSSWQETQYF
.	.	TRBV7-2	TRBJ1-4	TGTGCCAGCAGCTTATCGCGGGCTAATGAAAAACTGTTTTTT	CASSLSRANEKLFF
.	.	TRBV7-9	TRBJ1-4	TGTGCCAACAGAGACGGGCCTCCGGGGGCAACTAATGAAAAACTGTTTTTT	CANRDGPPGATNEKLFF
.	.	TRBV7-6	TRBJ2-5	TGTGCCAGCGGAAACCGTGGCCAAGAGACCCAGTACTTC	CASGNRGQETQYF
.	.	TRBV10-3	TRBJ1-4	TGTGCCATCAGTGACAGCGCACCCGATGAAAAACTGTTTTTT	CAISDSAPDEKLFF
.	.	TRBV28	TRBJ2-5	TGTGCCAGCAGTTTTTCCGGGCAGGGGGAGACCCAGTACTTC	CASSFSGQGETQYF
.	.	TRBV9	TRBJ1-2	TGTGCCAGCAGCCATTTGGACTCGATTAACTATGGCTACACCTTC	CASSHLDSINYGYTF
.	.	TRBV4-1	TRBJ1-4	TGCGCCAGCAGCCAAGGGCCGGATAATGAAAAACTGTTTTTT	CASSQGPDNEKLFF
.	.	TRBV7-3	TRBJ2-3	TGTGCCAGCAGCTTAGAGGGGCCGAGGGATACGCAGTATTTT	CASSLEGPRDTQYF
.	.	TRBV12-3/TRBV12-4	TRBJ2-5	TGTGCCAGCAGTTTAATAGGGGGGGGCAGTCGAGAGACCCAGTACTTC	CASSLIGGGSRETQYF